The TCR beta chain described here comes from a study of T cells in Graves' hyperthyroidism and ophthalmopathy (dated by TCRdb to between 2017 and 2020). Regarding the study in general: Peripheral blood samples were taken at the time of initial diagnosis, prior to any treatment. To identify distinguishing TCR V-J signatures, a discovery cohort of 90 to 100 patients was used, comprising some 45 with Graves' ophthalmopathy and 55 to 65 with stable Graves' hyperthyroidism. Whether ophthalmopathy could be predicted prospectively was tested in an independent validation cohort made up of approximately 19 hyperthyroidism patients plus 17 patients who later progressed to ophthalmopathy. The approximately 98 discovery patients were randomly divided into training and test sets at a 7:3 ratio. Thyroid tissue and blood T-cell repertoires from about six Graves' hyperthyroidism patients were also compared in the study. After sampling, hyperthyroidism patients received methimazole starting at 30 mg daily, and ophthalmopathy patients received high-dose intravenous methylprednisolone. The paper describes TCR Vbeta CDR3 sequencing of fewer than 150 peripheral blood samples, made up of about 40 ophthalmopathy patients, over 70 hyperthyroidism patients and some 17 progressor patients. General conclusions and limits of the study: In cross-validation, a model built on a 13 V-J signature told ophthalmopathy apart from stable hyperthyroidism with over 85% sensitivity and 81% to 82% specificity, and in testing the same model reached 80%/75%. Most expanded thyroid clonotypes (frequency above 0.001) were also detected in blood, suggesting blood repertoires may reflect thyroid immune responses. In validation, the model predicted progression to ophthalmopathy a median of roughly 6.5 months before onset, with 65% to 71% sensitivity and 72.22% specificity. Sample size was not statistically predetermined, and investigators were not blinded to group allocation.

The CDR3 spans 13 residues, from the cysteine through the phenylalanine. Kept here is only the CDR3 DNA, which spans 39 bases and is read in frame from base 1. From the germline V gene, CDR1 is SGHRS and CDR2 is YFSETQ. Trimmed from V: 4 bases; trimmed from J: 7 bases; junction bases lacking a gene match: 3. Graves' hyperthyroidism was defined as stable when no progression to ophthalmopathy occurred over 18 months of follow-up. The hyperthyroidism patients were between 18 and 65 years old and newly diagnosed, with a disease duration of less than 2 months. Any patient with an uncontrolled infection, another autoimmune disease, pregnancy or lactation was excluded. Diagnoses relied on clinical symptoms, serum thyroxine and TRAb, thyroid ultrasound and orbital computed tomography. PBMCs were separated from approximately 9.9 ml of fresh peripheral blood using Ficoll-Paque density gradient centrifugation. Total RNA was extracted using Trizol reagent, and RNA quality was assessed on an Agilent 2100 Bioanalyzer.

TCR beta CDR3 regions were amplified from RNA transcripts. For the first round of RT-PCR on the TCR CDR3, the HTBI primer set was used together with the Qiagen OneStep RT-PCR kit. The libraries were constructed in a second round of multiplex PCR and then size-selected and purified. Libraries were sequenced paired-end with 100 bp reads on an Illumina HiSeq2000. The original methods were these. SOAPnuke was used to process the raw data, with reads discarded if the reads contained adapters or uncalled bases, had a mean Phred below 15, or lacked an exact constant-primer or identifier match. COPE v1.2.5 was used to merge high-quality paired reads, and clonotypes were defined as unique nucleotide sequences. MiTCR v1.1 was used to align clonotypes to the IMGT TRBV, TRBD and TRBJ reference segments. The analysis was restricted to V-J combinations with a frequency above 0.0001, which together covered 99.2% of the repertoires. A TCS score was defined as the ratio between F50 (clonal expansion) and ExV (chaos), using BLOSUM62-based TCRdist between CDR3 peptides within each V-J. Welch's t-statistics and random forest reduced 514 V-J features to some 14, which were used in a naive Bayes classifier (R e1071). The Morisita-Horn index was used to measure how similar the thyroid and blood repertoires were. TCRdb took the public reads, trimmed them with fastp at Q25, ran MiXCR for clone calling and kept in-frame beta chains. Duplicate CDR3 protein sequences are folded into a single record with the most common DNA and genes. TCRdb, not the authors, supplied the V and J calls. Recorded for this sample are hundreds of thousands of distinct CDR3 sequences; 38% of them occurred a single time. Together, the top ten hold approximately 10% of the sample.

Worth noting for this clonotype: Its antigen is not yet known. No base quality information exists; no much larger clone differs at one position.

The sequence was collected from a young man with Graves' hyperthyroidism. This chain is built from TRBV5-1 and TRBJ1-4, with 8 junctional bases fitting TRBD1. Material for sequencing was blood. The CDR3 in this case is CASSRQGSEKLFF. In nucleotides, the sequence is TGCGCCAGCAGCCGACAGGGGAGTGAAAAACTGTTTTTT.